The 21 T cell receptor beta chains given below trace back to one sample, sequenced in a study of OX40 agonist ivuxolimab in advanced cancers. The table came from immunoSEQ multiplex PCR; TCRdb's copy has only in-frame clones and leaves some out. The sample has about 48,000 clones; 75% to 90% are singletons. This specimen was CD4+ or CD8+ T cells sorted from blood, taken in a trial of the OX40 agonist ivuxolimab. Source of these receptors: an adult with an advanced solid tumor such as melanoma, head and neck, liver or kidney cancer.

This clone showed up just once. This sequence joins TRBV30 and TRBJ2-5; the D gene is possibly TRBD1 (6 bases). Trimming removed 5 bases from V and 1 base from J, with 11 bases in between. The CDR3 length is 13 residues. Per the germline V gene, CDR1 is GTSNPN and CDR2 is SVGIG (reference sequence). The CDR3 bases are TGTGCCTGGGCCCCGGACAGCCAAGAGACCCAGTACTTC. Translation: CAWAPDSQETQYF.

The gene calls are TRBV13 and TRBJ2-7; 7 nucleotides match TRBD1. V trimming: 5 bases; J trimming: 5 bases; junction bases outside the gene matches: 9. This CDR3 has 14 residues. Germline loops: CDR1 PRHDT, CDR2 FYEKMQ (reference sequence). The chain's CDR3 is CASSVDRISHEQYF. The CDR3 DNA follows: TGTGCCAGCAGCGTGGACAGGATTTCTCACGAGCAGTACTTC.

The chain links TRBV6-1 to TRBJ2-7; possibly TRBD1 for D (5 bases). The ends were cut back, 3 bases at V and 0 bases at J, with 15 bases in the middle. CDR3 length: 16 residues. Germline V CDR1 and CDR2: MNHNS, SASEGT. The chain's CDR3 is CASSEGLVLNSYEQYF. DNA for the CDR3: TGTGCCAGCAGTGAGGGGCTGGTACTTAACTCCTACGAGCAGTACTTC.

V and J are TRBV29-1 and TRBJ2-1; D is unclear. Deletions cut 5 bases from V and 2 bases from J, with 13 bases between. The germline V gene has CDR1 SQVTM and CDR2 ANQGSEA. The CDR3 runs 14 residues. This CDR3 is CSVMLVVAYNEQFF. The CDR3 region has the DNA TGCAGCGTTATGCTAGTGGTGGCCTACAATGAGCAGTTCTTC.

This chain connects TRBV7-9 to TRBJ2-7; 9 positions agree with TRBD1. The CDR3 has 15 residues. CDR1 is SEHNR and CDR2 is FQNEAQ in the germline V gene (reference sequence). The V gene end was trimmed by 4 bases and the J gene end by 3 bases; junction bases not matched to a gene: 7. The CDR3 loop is CASSYGDREFYEQYF. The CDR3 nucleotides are TGTGCCAGCAGCTACGGGGACAGGGAATTCTACGAGCAGTACTTC.

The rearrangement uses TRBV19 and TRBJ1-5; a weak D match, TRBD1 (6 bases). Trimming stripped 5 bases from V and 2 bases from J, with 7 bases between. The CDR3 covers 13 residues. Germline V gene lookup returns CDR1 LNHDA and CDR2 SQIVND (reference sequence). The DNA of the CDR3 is TGTGCCAGTAGTCCAGGGGGCAATCAGCCCCAGCATTTT. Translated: CASSPGGNQPQHF.

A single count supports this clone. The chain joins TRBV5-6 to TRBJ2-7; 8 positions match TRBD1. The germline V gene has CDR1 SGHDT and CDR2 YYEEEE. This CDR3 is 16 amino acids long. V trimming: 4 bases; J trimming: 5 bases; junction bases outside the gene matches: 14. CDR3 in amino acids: CASSHGRGQGHDEQYF. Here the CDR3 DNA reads TGTGCCAGCAGCCACGGGCGAGGACAGGGACACGACGAGCAGTACTTC. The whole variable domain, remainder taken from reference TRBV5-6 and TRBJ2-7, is DAGVTQSPTHLIKTRGQQVTLRCSPKSGHDTVSWYQQALGQGPQFIFQYYEEEERQRGNFPDRFSGHQFPNYSSELNVNALLLGDSALYLCASSHGRGQGHDEQYFGPGTRLTVT.

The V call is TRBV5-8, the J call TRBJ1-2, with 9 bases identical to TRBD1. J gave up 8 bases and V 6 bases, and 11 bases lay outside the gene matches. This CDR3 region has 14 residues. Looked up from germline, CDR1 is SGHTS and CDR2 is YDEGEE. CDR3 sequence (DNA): TGTGCCAGCACCCTAGGGACAGGGTCTGACGGCTACACCTTC. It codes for CASTLGTGSDGYTF.

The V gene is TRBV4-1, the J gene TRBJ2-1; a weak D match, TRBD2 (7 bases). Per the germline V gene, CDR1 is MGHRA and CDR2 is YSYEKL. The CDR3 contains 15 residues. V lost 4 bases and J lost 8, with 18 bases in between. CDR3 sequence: CASSPSGGGSYEQFF. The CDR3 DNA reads TGCGCCAGCAGCCCCAGTGGGGGCGGGAGTTATGAGCAGTTCTTC.

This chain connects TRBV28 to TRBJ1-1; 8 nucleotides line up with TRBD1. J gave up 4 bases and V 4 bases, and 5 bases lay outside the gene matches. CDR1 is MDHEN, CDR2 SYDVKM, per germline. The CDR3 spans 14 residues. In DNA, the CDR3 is TGTGCCAGCAGTTCTCGACAGGGGAGCACTGAAGCTTTCTTT. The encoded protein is CASSSRQGSTEAFF. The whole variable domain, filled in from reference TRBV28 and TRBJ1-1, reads DVKVTQSSRYLVKRTGEKVFLECVQDMDHENMFWYRQDPGLGLRLIYFSYDVKMKEKGDIPEGYSVSREKKERFSLILESASTNQTSMYLCASSSRQGSTEAFFGQGTRLTVV.

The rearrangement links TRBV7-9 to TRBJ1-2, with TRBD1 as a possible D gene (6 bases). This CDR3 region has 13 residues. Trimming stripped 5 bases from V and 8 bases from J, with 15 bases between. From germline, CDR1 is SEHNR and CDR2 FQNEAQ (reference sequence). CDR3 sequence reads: CASSVSQGYGYTF. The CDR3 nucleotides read TGTGCCAGCAGCGTATCACAGGGATACGGCTACACCTTC.

CDR3 region: CSVDGQGAVLETQYF. As DNA, the CDR3 is TGCAGCGTTGATGGACAGGGGGCGGTTTTGGAGACCCAGTACTTC. This chain uses TRBV29-1 with TRBJ2-5; 11 nucleotides agree with TRBD1. Germline V gene lookup returns CDR1 SQVTM and CDR2 ANQGSEA. The CDR3 extends over 15 amino acids. Trimming at V came to 3 bases and at J to 5 bases, leaving 8 bases not matched to a gene. Full variable domain (missing parts from reference TRBV29-1 and TRBJ2-5): SAVISQKPSRDICQRGTSLTIQCQVDSQVTMMFWYRQQPGQSLTLIATANQGSEATYESGFVIDKFPISRPNLTFSTLTVSNMSPEDSSIYLCSVDGQGAVLETQYFGPGTRLLVL.

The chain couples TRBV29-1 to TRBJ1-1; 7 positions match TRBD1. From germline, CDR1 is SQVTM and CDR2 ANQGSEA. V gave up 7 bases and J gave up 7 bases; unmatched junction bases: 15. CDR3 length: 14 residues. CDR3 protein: CSAATIQGRGEAFF. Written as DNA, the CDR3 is TGCAGCGCGGCTACAATACAGGGGCGTGGTGAAGCTTTCTTT.

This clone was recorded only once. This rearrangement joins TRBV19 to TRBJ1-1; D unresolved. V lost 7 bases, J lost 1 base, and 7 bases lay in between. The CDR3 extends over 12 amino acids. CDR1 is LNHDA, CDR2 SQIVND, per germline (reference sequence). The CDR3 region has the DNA TGTGCCAGTAAGCTCGGGAACACTGAAGCTTTCTTT. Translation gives CASKLGNTEAFF.

The CDR3: CASSFRGFSYNEQFF. As DNA, the CDR3 is TGTGCCAGCAGTTTCAGGGGGTTCTCCTACAATGAGCAGTTCTTC. V usage is TRBV28 and J usage is TRBJ2-1; 7 nucleotides match TRBD1. Germline-derived CDR1 and CDR2 are MDHEN and SYDVKM. J was trimmed by 0 bases and V by 3 bases; bases with no gene match: 2. The CDR3 consists of 15 residues. Full variable domain (outside the CDR3, taken from reference TRBV28 and TRBJ2-1): DVKVTQSSRYLVKRTGEKVFLECVQDMDHENMFWYRQDPGLGLRLIYFSYDVKMKEKGDIPEGYSVSREKKERFSLILESASTNQTSMYLCASSFRGFSYNEQFFGPGTRLTVL.

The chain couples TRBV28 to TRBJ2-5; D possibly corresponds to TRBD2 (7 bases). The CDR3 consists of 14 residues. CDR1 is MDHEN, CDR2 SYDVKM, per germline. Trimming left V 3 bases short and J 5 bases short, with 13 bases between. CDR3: CASSFGRGGETQYF. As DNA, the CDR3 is TGTGCCAGCAGTTTTGGCAGGGGAGGGGAGACCCAGTACTTC.

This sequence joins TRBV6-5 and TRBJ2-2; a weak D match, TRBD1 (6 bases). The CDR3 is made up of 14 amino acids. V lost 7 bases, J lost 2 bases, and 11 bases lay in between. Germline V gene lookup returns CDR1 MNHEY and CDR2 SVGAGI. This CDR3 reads CASNQDRNTGELFF. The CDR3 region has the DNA TGTGCCAGCAACCAGGACAGAAACACCGGGGAGCTGTTTTTT.

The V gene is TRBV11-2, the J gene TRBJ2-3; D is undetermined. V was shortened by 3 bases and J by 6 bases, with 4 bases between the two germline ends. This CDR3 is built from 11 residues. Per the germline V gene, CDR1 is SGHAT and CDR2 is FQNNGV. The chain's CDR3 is CASSFGDTQYF. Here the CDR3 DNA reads TGTGCCAGCAGCTTCGGGGATACGCAGTATTTT.

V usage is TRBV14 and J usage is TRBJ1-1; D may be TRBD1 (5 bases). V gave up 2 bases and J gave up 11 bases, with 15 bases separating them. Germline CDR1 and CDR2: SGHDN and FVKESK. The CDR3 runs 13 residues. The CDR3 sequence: CASSQWGEQYAFF. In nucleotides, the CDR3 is TGTGCCAGCAGCCAATGGGGGGAGCAGTATGCTTTCTTT. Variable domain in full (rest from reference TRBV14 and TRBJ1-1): EAGVTQFPSHSVIEKGQTVTLRCDPISGHDNLYWYRRVMGKEIKFLLHFVKESKQDESGMPNNRFLAERTGGTYSTLKVQPAELEDSGVYFCASSQWGEQYAFFGQGTRLTVV.

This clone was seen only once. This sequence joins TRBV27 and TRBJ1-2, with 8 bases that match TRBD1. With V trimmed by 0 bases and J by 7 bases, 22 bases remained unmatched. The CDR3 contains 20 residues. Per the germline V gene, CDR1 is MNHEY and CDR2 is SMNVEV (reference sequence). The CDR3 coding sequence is TGTGCCAGCAGTTTATCCCTTTATCAGGGGCAGGGGGCTCAGTTGGGTGGCTACACCTTC. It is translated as CASSLSLYQGQGAQLGGYTF.

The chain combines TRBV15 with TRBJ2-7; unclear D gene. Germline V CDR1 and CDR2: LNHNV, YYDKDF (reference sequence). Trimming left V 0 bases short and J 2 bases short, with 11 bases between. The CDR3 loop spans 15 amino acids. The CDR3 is CATSREPAGTYEQYF. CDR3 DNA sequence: TGTGCCACCAGCAGAGAACCCGCAGGTACCTACGAGCAGTACTTC.